This is a list of T cell receptor beta chains from one sample in a study of cytomegalovirus exposure and HLA in healthy donors. Produced via immunoSEQ multiplex PCR; TCRdb's table is partial and in-frame only. Of fewer than 90,000 clones detected, around 80% appear once; the ten largest clones hold around 2.5%. Sequenced input: PBMCs. These receptor sequences come from a male donor in good health and CMV-seropositive. Both conserved end residues are part of each CDR3. Each record gives: V gene, J gene, CDR3 protein.

TRBV15	TRBJ2-1	CATSSRREHEQFF
TRBV5-1	TRBJ2-7	CASSLGPPGDEQYF
TRBV6-4	TRBJ2-3	CASSRGGEGTDTQYF
TRBV7-9	TRBJ1-4	CASSLEGAVTNEKLFF
TRBV5-1	TRBJ2-5	CASSLPGKETQYF
TRBV6-5	TRBJ2-1	CASSYLGGGTYNEQFF
TRBV28	TRBJ2-5	CASSLIRTGVETQYF
TRBV28	TRBJ1-3	CASSPAQIQSSGNTIYF
TRBV27	TRBJ2-7	CASSTPGQGTYEQYF
TRBV2	TRBJ2-7	CASSEALTSGPYEQYF
TRBV9	TRBJ2-3	CASSVGAGGTDTQYF
TRBV5-4	.	CASNPKGPTQSEQYF
TRBV6-1	TRBJ2-7	CASSPQGIYEQYF
TRBV5-1	TRBJ2-7	CASSLGQGGDEQYF
TRBV29-1	TRBJ2-2	CSAATANTGELFF
TRBV5-1	TRBJ2-1	CASRPGTSGRVRYNEQFF
TRBV28	TRBJ1-2	CASSLSPYGYTF
TRBV28	TRBJ1-5	CASSSGNNQPQHF
TRBV7-2	TRBJ2-7	CASRPSDSGVGYEQYF
TRBV27	TRBJ2-7	CASSFRPGGTEQYF
TRBV6-1	TRBJ1-2	CASTLGQGYGYTF
TRBV28	TRBJ2-2	CASSLQGLTGELFF
TRBV27	TRBJ2-3	CASSFLGFTDTQYF
TRBV4-3	TRBJ2-2	CASSQEGGRLAGELFF
TRBV5-1	TRBJ2-3	CASSQQVSSTDTQYF
TRBV4-2	TRBJ2-2	CASSHPLAGTSGELFF
TRBV19	TRBJ2-7	CASSRGLGSYEQYF
TRBV27	TRBJ2-1	CASSPTADTASYNEQFF
TRBV7-2	TRBJ2-3	CASSLGLAGVPQYF
TRBV27	TRBJ2-2	CASRILTSGRTAGELFF
TRBV30	TRBJ2-1	CAWSSQREGLYEQFF
TRBV29-1	TRBJ1-1	CSVKTPRQGAGEAFF
TRBV7-9	TRBJ2-3	CASSLAPGVDIADTQYF
TRBV4-1	TRBJ2-5	CASSQTGVGETQYF
TRBV28	TRBJ2-1	CASRAGLDYNEQFF
TRBV25-1	TRBJ2-5	CASSDDSIRTQYF
TRBV10-1	TRBJ2-1	CASSPGLAGGSSYNEQFF
TRBV6-4	TRBJ2-1	CASSDSAASGGSSYNEQFF
TRBV9	TRBJ2-7	CASSGGQDYEQYF